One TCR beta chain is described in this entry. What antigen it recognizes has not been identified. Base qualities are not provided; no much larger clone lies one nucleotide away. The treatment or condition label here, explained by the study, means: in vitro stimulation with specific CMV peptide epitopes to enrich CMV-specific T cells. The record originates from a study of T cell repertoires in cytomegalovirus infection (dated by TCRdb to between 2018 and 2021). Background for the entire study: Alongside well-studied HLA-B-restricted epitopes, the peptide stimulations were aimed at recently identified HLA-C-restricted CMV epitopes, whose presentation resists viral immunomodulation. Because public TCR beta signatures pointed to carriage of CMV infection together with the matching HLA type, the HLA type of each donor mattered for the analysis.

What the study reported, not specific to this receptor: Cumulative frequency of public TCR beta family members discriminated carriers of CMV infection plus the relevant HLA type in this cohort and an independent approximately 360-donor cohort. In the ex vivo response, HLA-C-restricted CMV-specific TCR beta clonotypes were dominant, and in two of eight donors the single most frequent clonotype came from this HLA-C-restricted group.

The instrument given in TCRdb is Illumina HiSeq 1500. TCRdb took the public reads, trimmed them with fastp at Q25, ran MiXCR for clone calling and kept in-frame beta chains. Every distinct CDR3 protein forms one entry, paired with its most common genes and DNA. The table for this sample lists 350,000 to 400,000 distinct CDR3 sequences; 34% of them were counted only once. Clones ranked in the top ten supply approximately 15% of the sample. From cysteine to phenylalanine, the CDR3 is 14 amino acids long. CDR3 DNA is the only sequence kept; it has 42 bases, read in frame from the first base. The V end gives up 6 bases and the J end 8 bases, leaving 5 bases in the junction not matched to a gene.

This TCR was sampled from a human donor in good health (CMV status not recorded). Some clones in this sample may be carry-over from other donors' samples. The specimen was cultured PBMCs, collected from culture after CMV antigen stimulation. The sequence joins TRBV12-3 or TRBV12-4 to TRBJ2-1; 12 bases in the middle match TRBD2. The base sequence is TGTGCCAGCAGGACTAGCGGGAGAGGGGATGAGCAGTTCTTC. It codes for CASRTSGRGDEQFF.